A selection of T cell receptor beta chains follows, all from one sample in a study of control samples from healthy donors and cancer patients. The repertoire was sequenced with immunoSEQ multiplex PCR; TCRdb's copy has only in-frame clones and lacks some. Among about 130,000 clones listed, around 93% were seen once. The sequencing input was blood. These receptors were obtained from a woman aged 45-65 years in good health. Each CDR3 is given with its conserved first and last residue. D genes are given only for firm matches. Part of the rows lack a size; the others show once, few, many or a class for expanded clones.

NA | TRBJ2-3 | TRBV7-9 | TRBD1 | CASSPRQGSDTQYF | TGTGCCAGCAGCCCACGACAGGGGTCAGATACGCAGTATTTT
NA | TRBJ1-1 | TRBV5-6 | NA | CASSSWGRLNTEAFF | TGTGCCAGCAGCTCATGGGGGCGGCTGAACACTGAAGCTTTCTTT
NA | TRBJ2-2 | TRBV16 | NA | CASSQFPGELFF | TGTGCCAGCAGCCAATTCCCCGGGGAGCTGTTTTTT
NA | TRBJ2-7 | TRBV13 | TRBD1 | CASSPGTGANEQYF | TGTGCCAGCAGCCCCGGGACAGGGGCTAACGAGCAGTACTTC
NA | TRBJ2-7 | TRBV19 | TRBD2 | CASSWGLAGSEQYF | TGTGCCAGTAGTTGGGGACTAGCGGGAAGCGAGCAGTACTTC
NA | TRBJ1-2 | TRBV19 | NA | CASSIFGYYGYTF | TGTGCCAGTAGTATTTTCGGCTACTATGGCTACACCTTC
once | TRBJ1-5 | TRBV6-6 | TRBD1 | CASSYSKGTANQPQHF | TGTGCCAGCAGTTACTCGAAGGGGACAGCGAATCAGCCCCAGCATTTT
NA | TRBJ1-2 | TRBV10-1 | TRBD1 | CASSDRQGPNYGYTF | TGCGCCAGCAGTGATAGACAGGGCCCAAACTATGGCTACACCTTC
NA | TRBJ1-1 | TRBV11-2 | NA | CASSFSGMNTEAFF | TGTGCCAGCAGCTTTTCCGGGATGAACACTGAAGCTTTCTTT
NA | TRBJ2-3 | TRBV28 | TRBD1 | CASSLGQGSTDTQYF | TGTGCCAGCAGCCTTGGACAGGGAAGCACAGATACGCAGTATTTT
once | TRBJ2-3 | TRBV2 | NA | CASRLQQGRRSTDTQYF | TGTGCCAGCAGGTTACAACAGGGTCGGCGGAGCACAGATACGCAGTATTTT
NA | TRBJ2-5 | TRBV5-1 | TRBD2 | CASSDGLAGNQETQYF | TGCGCCAGCAGCGACGGACTAGCGGGAAATCAAGAGACCCAGTACTTC
NA | TRBJ2-7 | TRBV5-1 | NA | CASSRTDSLYEQYF | TGCGCCAGCAGCCGGACGGACAGCCTTTACGAGCAGTACTTC
NA | TRBJ1-2 | TRBV3-1/TRBV3-2 | NA | CASSQGPQAVVYGYTF | TGTGCCAGCAGCCAAGGCCCCCAGGCAGTTGTCTATGGCTACACCTTC
NA | TRBJ1-5 | TRBV5-4 | NA | CASSLEPNQPQHF | TGTGCCAGCAGCTTGGAGCCCAATCAGCCCCAGCATTTT
NA | TRBJ1-2 | TRBV19 | TRBD1 | CASEPGTANYGYTF | TGTGCCAGTGAGCCCGGGACAGCTAACTATGGCTACACCTTC
NA | TRBJ2-1 | TRBV5-1 | TRBD1 | CASSPRDREHNEQFF | TGCGCCAGCAGCCCCCGGGACAGGGAACACAATGAGCAGTTCTTC
NA | TRBJ2-7 | TRBV5-1 | TRBD1 | CASSRDRGSYEQYF | TGCGCCAGCAGCAGGGACAGGGGCTCCTACGAGCAGTACTTC
NA | TRBJ1-4 | TRBV4-1 | NA | CASSQVSSDEKLFF | TGCGCCAGCAGCCAAGTATCGTCGGATGAAAAACTGTTTTTT
NA | TRBJ2-3 | TRBV5-6 | NA | CASSFTATDTQYF | TGTGCCAGCAGCTTTACCGCCACAGATACGCAGTATTTT
NA | TRBJ2-7 | TRBV29-1 | TRBD2 | CSVAGSIYYEQYF | TGCAGCGTAGCGGGGTCGATCTACTACGAGCAGTACTTC
few | TRBJ1-4 | TRBV15 | NA | CATSREQDRNEKLFF | TGTGCCACCAGCAGAGAGCAGGATCGCAATGAAAAACTGTTTTTT
NA | TRBJ2-1 | TRBV7-7 | TRBD1 | CASSLGFGTGQFF | TGTGCTAGCAGCTTAGGGTTTGGGACAGGGCAGTTCTTC
NA | TRBJ2-3 | TRBV27 | TRBD2 | CASSFLVTSGGSSTDTQYF | TGTGCCAGCAGTTTCCTCGTGACTAGCGGGGGGTCTAGCACAGATACGCAGTATTTT
NA | TRBJ1-2 | TRBV5-1 | NA | CASSLAGKGYTF | TGCGCCAGCAGCTTGGCAGGGAAGGGCTACACCTTC
once | TRBJ1-6 | TRBV6-2/TRBV6-3 | TRBD1 | CASSYSMNRGPANSPLHF | TGTGCCAGCAGTTACTCGATGAACAGGGGGCCGGCTAATTCACCCCTCCACTTT
NA | TRBJ2-7 | TRBV6-5 | NA | CASSSEPDWGEQYF | TGTGCCAGCAGTTCTGAACCTGACTGGGGGGAGCAGTACTTC
NA | TRBJ2-7 | TRBV29-1 | TRBD2 | CSVEPGGVYEQYF | TGCAGCGTTGAACCGGGGGGGGTCTACGAGCAGTACTTC
NA | TRBJ1-4 | TRBV5-4 | TRBD1 | CASSGGGGIEKLFF | TGTGCCAGCAGCGGAGGGGGCGGGATTGAAAAACTGTTTTTT
NA | TRBJ2-2 | TRBV3-1/TRBV3-2 | NA | CASSQGNTGELFF | TGTGCCAGCAGCCAGGGAAACACCGGGGAGCTGTTTTTT
NA | TRBJ1-5 | TRBV5-1 | NA | CASSPGGGTQPQHF | TGCGCCAGCAGCCCCGGGGGGGGGACTCAGCCCCAGCATTTT
NA | TRBJ1-3 | TRBV18 | TRBD1 | CASSPTGAPGNTIYF | TGTGCCAGCTCACCAACAGGGGCACCTGGAAACACCATATATTTT
once | TRBJ1-3 | TRBV2 | NA | CASLQGASGNTIYF | TGTGCCAGCTTACAGGGAGCCTCTGGAAACACCATATATTTT
NA | TRBJ2-1 | TRBV5-8 | NA | CASSSNLELGTYNEQFF | TGTGCCAGCAGCTCGAATCTTGAACTTGGGACCTACAATGAGCAGTTCTTC
NA | TRBJ2-7 | TRBV12-3/TRBV12-4 | NA | CASSPLAGSVQYF | TGTGCCAGCAGTCCTTTGGCGGGCAGCGTGCAGTACTTC
few | TRBJ1-5 | TRBV19 | TRBD1 | CATDRRGRGQPQHF | TGTGCCACCGACCGGAGGGGGCGAGGCCAGCCCCAGCATTTT
NA | TRBJ2-3 | TRBV5-4 | NA | CASSLEGSLSPDTQYF | TGTGCCAGCAGCTTGGAGGGCAGTCTTAGTCCAGATACGCAGTATTTT
NA | TRBJ1-2 | TRBV19 | TRBD1 | CASSDTGGSTYGYTF | TGTGCCAGTAGTGATACAGGGGGCAGTACCTATGGCTACACCTTC
NA | TRBJ2-7 | TRBV6-5 | TRBD2 | CASGTTSRTYEQYF | TGTGCCAGCGGAACGACTAGCCGTACCTACGAGCAGTACTTC
NA | TRBJ2-7 | TRBV3-1/TRBV3-2 | TRBD1 | CASSQGLGQGLYEQYF | TGTGCCAGCAGCCAGGGTCTGGGACAGGGACTCTACGAGCAGTACTTC
NA | TRBJ1-1 | TRBV12-2 | NA | CASRLAGRGLNTEAFF | TGTGCAAGTCGCTTAGCGGGACGCGGCCTGAACACTGAAGCTTTCTTT